This TCR beta chain was captured by sequencing in a study of monozygotic twins with inflammatory bowel disease. A note on this clonotype: The antigen is undetermined.

Eight separate reactions per sample yielded the cDNA. Reprocessing the 5' RACE reads, TCRdb reports a single entry for every CDR3 protein and omits DNA. There are more than 120,000 distinct CDR3 sequences in the sample, with 2.4% held by the top ten. Findings of the study overall: Fewer clonotypes were shared with others by IBD patients than by healthy twins, especially with disease activity. It was in IBD patients that TCRbeta diversity (inverse Simpson) was lower than in healthy co-twins.

In germline, CDR1 is SGHDT, CDR2 YYEEEE. The CDR3 covers 13 residues. The chain uses TRBV5-6 and TRBJ1-4. Sequenced input: blood. The sequence derives from a human donor with ulcerative colitis or Crohn's disease, or a healthy co-twin of an affected twin (not recorded which). The CDR3 spells CASSWGFGEKLFF.